This record concerns one TCR beta chain sequence. This CDR3 is built from 13 residues. V was trimmed by 6 bases and J by 3 bases, leaving 12 bases between them. Germline-derived CDR1 and CDR2 are SGHNT and YYREEE (reference sequence). This sample was included in a study of blood T cell repertoires in COVID-19. Across the whole study: PBMCs, B-cell-depleted T cells, or T cells were the source of the cDNA or gDNA that made up the material.

TCRdb keeps only in-frame clones here, not all; method: immunoSEQ multiplex PCR. The sample includes approximately 31,000 clones, about 88% of them seen just once. Source material: peripheral blood. The TCR originated in a human donor with active COVID-19. The donor label of this sample is uncertain. The genes are TRBV5-4 and TRBJ2-5, with D tentatively TRBD2 (7 bases). In nucleotides, the CDR3 is TGTGCCAGCACCCGAGGGGGGGAAGAGACCCAGTACTTC. Amino acid sequence: CASTRGGEETQYF.